Included here is one TCR beta chain sequence, with context. In the authors' workflow: Cell counts per sample came from amplifying reference gene primers. The method was immunoSEQ multiplex PCR; TCRdb's version includes in-frame clones alone and lacks a portion of them. V and J calls and clone size are given by that table; D and trimming were obtained from the DNA. The sample carries approximately 260,000 clones, around 90% recorded once. The CDR3 sequence is 15 residues long. Germline loops: CDR1 MNHEY, CDR2 SMNVEV (reference sequence). Trimming took off 2 bases at V and 5 bases at J, with 13 bases between the two ends. These data are taken from a study of blood T cell repertoires in COVID-19. At the level of the study: Acute and convalescent COVID-19 samples came from the United States, Italy and Spain.

This receptor was taken from a woman in her sixties or seventies with COVID-19, enrolled during active disease. Sequencing used peripheral blood. The V gene is TRBV27, the J gene TRBJ1-5, with no clear D. The DNA for the CDR3 is TGTGCCAGCAGTTTAGCGGGAACCCTAGATCAGCCCCAGCATTTT. The encoded protein is CASSLAGTLDQPQHF.